This passage covers 2 T cell receptor beta chains from one sample sequenced in a study of OX40 agonist ivuxolimab in advanced cancers. Profiled with immunoSEQ multiplex PCR; TCRdb holds only in-frame clones, not every one. This sample has roughly 80,000 clones, with 90% to 95% found just once. This sample comprised CD4+ or CD8+ T cells sorted from blood, obtained in a trial of the OX40 agonist ivuxolimab. These receptors were collected from an adult with an advanced solid tumor such as melanoma, head and neck, liver or kidney cancer.

This chain joins TRBV11-2 and TRBJ1-5, with TRBD1 as a possible D gene (5 bases). Germline CDR1 reads SGHAT; CDR2 reads FQNNGV. V lost 2 bases and J lost 4, with 9 bases in between. The CDR3 extends over 14 amino acids. The CDR3 here is CASSLSDSNQPQHF. Here the CDR3 DNA reads TGTGCCAGCAGCTTAAGCGACAGTAATCAGCCCCAGCATTTT. Using reference TRBV11-2 and TRBJ1-5 for the parts outside the CDR3, the full variable domain is EAGVAQSPRYKIIEKRQSVAFWCNPISGHATLYWYQQILGQGPKLLIQFQNNGVVDDSQLPKDRFSAERLKGVDSTLKIQPAKLEDSAVYLCASSLSDSNQPQHFGDGTRLSIL.

The CDR3 DNA sequence: TGTGCCAGCAGTAGATCGACAGGGGGGTATGAGCAGTTCTTC. Translating it yields CASSRSTGGYEQFF. The rearrangement joins TRBV27 to TRBJ2-1; TRBD1 agrees at 9 bases. V lost 5 bases and J lost 8; bases outside the gene matches: 7. Germline CDR1 reads MNHEY; CDR2 reads SMNVEV (reference sequence). The CDR3 extends over 14 amino acids.